A selection of T cell receptor beta chains follows, all from one sample in a study of human T cells and chemical hapten exposure. TCRdb redid the calling of the RACE reads with MiXCR, one entry per CDR3 protein. The table records about 380,000 distinct CDR3 sequences, more than 4.5% of them present only once. The specimen was whole blood, collected in connection with sensitization to the hapten diphenylcyclopropenone (DPC). These receptors all stem from a woman aged 45-65 years with alopecia areata. Some clones in this sample may be carry-over from other donors' samples. CDR3s include the opening cysteine and the closing phenylalanine or tryptophan. The D gene is left open where the match is weak. Some rows have no size entry. The others give once, few or many, or a class for an expanded clone.

clone size,D gene,J gene,V gene,CDR3 length,CDR3 protein,CDR3 DNA
few,.,TRBJ1-3,TRBV6-1,18,CASSEARPTMSSGNTIYF,TGTGCCAGCAGTGAAGCCCGACCGACAATGAGCTCTGGAAACACCATATATTTT
many,.,TRBJ2-1,TRBV29-1,13,CSVPDSSYNEQFF,TGCAGCGTTCCGGATAGCTCCTACAATGAGCAGTTCTTC
few,.,TRBJ1-6,TRBV6-6,12,CASSYQGPPLHF,TGTGCCAGCAGTTACCAGGGGCCACCCCTCCACTTT
.,.,TRBJ1-6,TRBV5-1,13,CASRQVDISPLHF,TGCGCCAGCAGGCAAGTGGACATTTCACCCCTCCACTTT
few,TRBD1,TRBJ1-1,TRBV25-1,15,CASSGLDRGGTEAFF,TGTGCCAGCAGTGGGTTGGACAGGGGTGGCACTGAAGCTTTCTTT
many,TRBD1,TRBJ1-2,TRBV2,14,CATFTGGANYGYTF,TGTGCCACCTTTACAGGGGGCGCGAACTATGGCTACACCTTC
few,.,TRBJ2-5,TRBV3-1,13,CASSHAGRETQYF,TGTGCCAGCAGCCACGCGGGTAGAGAGACCCAGTACTTC
many,.,TRBJ2-3,TRBV9,17,CASSSTSSGGSTDTQYF,TGTGCCAGCAGCTCCACGTCCTCTGGCGGTAGCACAGATACGCAGTATTTT
many,.,TRBJ1-6,TRBV28,13,CASRGDTLLPLHF,TGTGCCAGCCGTGGGGACACCCTGTTACCCCTCCACTTT
many,.,TRBJ2-2,TRBV3-1,11,CASSQTGELFF,TGTGCCAGCAGCCAAACCGGGGAGCTGTTTTTT
many,TRBD2,TRBJ2-1,TRBV9,13,CASSGGLAAEQFF,TGTGCCAGCAGCGGGGGACTAGCGGCTGAGCAGTTCTTC
few,.,TRBJ2-3,TRBV6-5,13,CASRAPFTDTQYF,TGTGCCAGCAGAGCTCCTTTCACAGATACGCAGTATTTT
few,.,TRBJ1-1,TRBV25-1,13,CASTDGLSTEAFF,TGTGCCAGCACTGACGGATTATCCACTGAAGCTTTCTTT
few,TRBD1,TRBJ1-4,TRBV28,17,CASSFFGRSTGDEKLFF,TGTGCCAGCAGTTTTTTCGGACGATCAACAGGGGATGAAAAACTGTTTTTT
few,TRBD2,TRBJ2-5,TRBV24-1,17,CATSDLSGLAGGETQYF,TGTGCCACCAGTGATTTGTCGGGACTAGCGGGAGGAGAGACCCAGTACTTC
few,.,TRBJ2-1,TRBV29-1,13,CSVDAVGYNEQFF,TGCAGCGTGGACGCAGTGGGGTACAATGAGCAGTTCTTC
few,.,TRBJ2-6,TRBV7-9,16,CASSFATGLGANVLTF,TGTGCCAGCAGCTTTGCAACAGGTCTTGGGGCCAACGTCCTGACTTTC
.,.,TRBJ1-5,TRBV6-5,14,CASRDGSNNQPQHF,TGTGCCAGTCGGGACGGAAGTAATAATCAGCCCCAGCATTTT